This T cell receptor beta chain is drawn from a study of T-cell reconstitution after alpha-beta-depleted transplantation in children. This sample's TCRbeta library carried unique molecular identifier barcodes. TCRdb used MiXCR to reprocess the PCR reads, holding one entry per CDR3 protein. The sample has about 540,000 distinct CDR3 sequences; around 17% are singletons. Germline V gives CDR1 MDHEN, CDR2 SYDVKM. The ends were cut back, 7 bases at V and 9 bases at J, with 10 bases in the middle. This CDR3 region has 11 residues. This receptor was identified in a human donor who donated a stem cell graft to a child with acute lymphoblastic leukemia. The chain links TRBV28 to TRBJ2-1, with a weak D call TRBD2 (5 bases). The source material was PBMCs from the stem cell graft donor, sampled from the stem cell graft. The CDR3 loop is CASNTRVEQFF. The CDR3, as DNA: TGTGCCAGCAATACTAGGGTTGAGCAGTTCTTC. Drawing the rest from reference TRBV28 and TRBJ2-1, the complete variable domain is DVKVTQSSRYLVKRTGEKVFLECVQDMDHENMFWYRQDPGLGLRLIYFSYDVKMKEKGDIPEGYSVSREKKERFSLILESASTNQTSMYLCASNTRVEQFFGPGTRLTVL.